This T cell receptor (beta chain) was retrieved from a study of T cell responses to AZD1222 COVID-19 vaccine. Notes on the study in general: Only a handful of AZD1222 recipients tested seropositive at baseline. There were repertoire samples only from the period after the peak T cell response. Spike-wide vaccine-associated CD4 TCRs dominated at 160-218 and 743-854.

Libraries were prepared by immunoSEQ multiplex PCR; TCRdb keeps only in-frame clonotypes and omits some of them. The sample yields 170,000 or so clones, about 91% seen once. About this clone: As yet, its antigen is unknown.

Recipients boosted at about 4 weeks or about 12 weeks are pooled. CDR1 and CDR2 from the germline V gene are SGHRS and YFSETQ. Trimming cost V 4 bases and J 3 bases, with 8 bases left between them. CDR3 length equals 12 residues. The V gene is TRBV5-1, the J gene TRBJ2-7; D is unresolved. The receptor was isolated from an adult who received the AZD1222 COVID-19 vaccine. Sequences were derived from peripheral blood, sampled 28 days after the second AZD1222 dose. The CDR3 spells CASSRDFYEQYF. The CDR3 coding sequence is TGCGCCAGCAGCCGCGACTTCTACGAGCAGTACTTC.